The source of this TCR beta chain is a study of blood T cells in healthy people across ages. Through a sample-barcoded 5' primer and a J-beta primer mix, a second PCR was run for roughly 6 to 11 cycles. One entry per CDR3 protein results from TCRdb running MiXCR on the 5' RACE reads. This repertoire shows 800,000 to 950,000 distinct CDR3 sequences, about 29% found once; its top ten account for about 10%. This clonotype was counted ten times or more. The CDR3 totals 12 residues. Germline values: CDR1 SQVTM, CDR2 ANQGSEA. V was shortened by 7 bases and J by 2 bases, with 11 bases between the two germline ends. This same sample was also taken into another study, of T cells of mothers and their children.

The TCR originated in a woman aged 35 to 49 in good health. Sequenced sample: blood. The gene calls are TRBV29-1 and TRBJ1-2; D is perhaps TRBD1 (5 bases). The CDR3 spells CSAMRQNYGYTF. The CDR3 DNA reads TGCAGCGCCATGAGACAGAACTATGGCTACACCTTC.